This T cell receptor beta chain was found in a study of cytomegalovirus exposure and HLA in healthy donors. The length of the CDR3 is 13 residues. Trimming stripped 0 bases from V and 9 bases from J, with 9 bases between. Germline assignment: CDR1 SGHTA and CDR2 FQGTGA. This clone appeared a single time. Here immunoSEQ multiplex PCR was the method, and the copy in TCRdb shows in-frame clones only, minus some. The sample includes under 150,000 clones, approximately 86% of them seen just once. This clonotype originated in a man aged 18 to 29 in good health and CMV-seropositive. Sequenced material: PBMCs. This chain joins TRBV7-3 and TRBJ2-1, with D unclear. CDR3 nucleotide sequence: TGTGCCAGCAGCTTAACGATGGGCACTGAGCAGTTCTTC. Translating gives CASSLTMGTEQFF.